The 25 T cell receptor beta chains listed next were all sequenced from one sample in a study of cytomegalovirus exposure and HLA in healthy donors. The PCR was carried out with 60 Vbeta primers and 13 Jbeta primers. Assay: immunoSEQ multiplex PCR; the TCRdb copy retains only in-frame clones and omits some. The sample includes approximately 35,000 clones, roughly 64% of them seen just once. The sample consisted of PBMCs. The receptors stem from a man between 40 and 49 years old in good health and CMV-seropositive.

This clone was detected only once. The gene calls are TRBV6-1 and TRBJ1-1, with D possibly TRBD1 on 6 matching bases. This CDR3 contains 14 residues. The V and J ends lost 6 bases and 1 base respectively, with 12 bases between them. The germline V gene encodes CDR1 MNHNS and CDR2 SASEGT. This CDR3 reads CASRADRKNTEAFF. The CDR3, as DNA: TGTGCCAGCAGGGCAGACAGGAAGAACACTGAAGCTTTCTTT.

This clone has only a few counts. This rearrangement joins TRBV19 to TRBJ1-5; possible D gene TRBD1, 6 bases. The CDR3 length is 14 residues. The V and J ends lost 4 bases and 1 base respectively, with 8 bases between them. Germline lookup yields CDR1 LNHDA and CDR2 SQIVND (reference sequence). The CDR3 coding sequence is TGTGCCAGTAGTACTACAGGGAGCAATCAGCCCCAGCATTTT. Translated: CASSTTGSNQPQHF.

This chain links TRBV2 with TRBJ1-2; D is perhaps TRBD1 (6 bases). Germline V lookup: CDR1 SNHLY, CDR2 FYNNEI. The CDR3 runs 13 residues. V gave up 4 bases and J gave up 2 bases, with 8 bases separating them. The CDR3 here is CASSVGANYGYTF. CDR3 nucleotide sequence: TGTGCCAGCAGTGTGGGGGCGAACTATGGCTACACCTTC. Full variable domain (remainder filled in from reference TRBV2 and TRBJ1-2): EPEVTQTPSHQVTQMGQEVILRCVPISNHLYFYWYRQILGQKVEFLVSFYNNEISEKSEIFDDQFSVERPDGSNFTLKIRSTKLEDSAMYFCASSVGANYGYTFGSGTRLTVV.

This chain connects TRBV28 to TRBJ2-3, with 7 bases that match TRBD2. Germline values: CDR1 MDHEN, CDR2 SYDVKM. V was pared by 5 bases and J by 0 bases, with 2 bases of the junction left unmatched. The CDR3 totals 14 residues. This chain's CDR3 is CASSSGASTDTQYF. The DNA of the CDR3 is TGTGCCAGCAGTAGCGGGGCTAGCACAGATACGCAGTATTTT.

V is TRBV5-4 and J is TRBJ1-4, with a weak D call TRBD1 (5 bases). This CDR3 spans 17 amino acids. Germline assignment: CDR1 SGHNT and CDR2 YYREEE (reference sequence). The V end was cut by 0 bases, the J end by 2 bases, with 14 bases between. The CDR3 region is CASSLGGGGSTNEKLFF. As DNA, the CDR3 is TGTGCCAGCAGCTTGGGGGGGGGAGGGTCGACTAATGAAAAACTGTTTTTT.

The chain joins TRBV7-2 to TRBJ2-3, with 10 bases that match TRBD2. This CDR3 is built from 15 residues. Germline CDR1 reads SGHTA; CDR2 reads FQGNSA. V gave up 3 bases and J gave up 5 bases; unmatched junction bases: 5. The CDR3 DNA is TGTGCCAGCAGCTTCACTAGCGGGGATGGAGATACGCAGTATTTT. Amino acid sequence: CASSFTSGDGDTQYF.

This clone was counted a few times. The gene calls are TRBV6-5 and TRBJ1-3; D is ambiguous. The CDR3 consists of 15 residues. V was shortened by 6 bases and J by 4 bases, with 16 bases between the two germline ends. From germline, CDR1 is MNHEY and CDR2 SVGAGI. The CDR3 coding sequence is TGTGCCAGCAGCCTGAGATTCCTCCTGGGAAACACCATATATTTT. Its protein product is CASSLRFLLGNTIYF.

The V and J genes are TRBV23-1 and TRBJ2-6, with a weak D call TRBD1 (5 bases). TRBV23-1 is labeled an ORF, and its function is uncertain. The CDR3 extends over 18 amino acids. V shed 0 bases and J shed 0 bases, with 12 bases lying between them. CDR3 coding DNA: TGCGCCAGCAGTCAATCGGGGCTCAGGAGCTCTGGGGCCAACGTCCTGACTTTC. This translates into CASSQSGLRSSGANVLTF.

The CDR3 sequence is CASTYGTELNTEAFF. CDR3 nucleotides: TGTGCCAGTACCTATGGGACAGAACTGAACACTGAAGCTTTCTTT. This chain links TRBV19 with TRBJ1-1; 7 nucleotides align to TRBD1. The CDR3 length is 15 residues. Germline V lookup: CDR1 LNHDA, CDR2 SQIVND (reference sequence). V dropped 7 bases and J dropped 0; count of bases not matched to a gene: 8.

A single count supports this clone. The chain carries TRBV27 and TRBJ1-5; 8 bases are a match to TRBD1. CDR1 and CDR2 (germline): MNHEY, SMNVEV (reference sequence). This CDR3 has 14 residues. Unmatched junction bases numbered 10, after V lost 6 bases and J lost 9 bases. The CDR3 DNA sequence: TGTGCCAGCAGGTCAGGGGGCGCCGCGGGGCCCCAGCATTTT. It codes for CASRSGGAAGPQHF.

The chain uses TRBV5-4 and TRBJ2-5, with D uncertain. The CDR3 sequence is 13 residues long. Trimming removed 1 base from V and 3 bases from J, with 7 bases in between. The germline V gene encodes CDR1 SGHNT and CDR2 YYREEE (reference sequence). The CDR3 spells CASSLPNEETQYF. As DNA, the CDR3 is TGTGCCAGCAGCTTGCCTAACGAAGAGACCCAGTACTTC. The entire variable domain, with the rest obtained from reference TRBV5-4 and TRBJ2-5, is as follows: ETGVTQSPTHLIKTRGQQVTLRCSSQSGHNTVSWYQQALGQGPQFIFQYYREEENGRGNFPPRFSGLQFPNYSSELNVNALELDDSALYLCASSLPNEETQYFGPGTRLLVL.

The chain carries TRBV29-1 and TRBJ2-1; 9 nucleotides line up with TRBD1. With V trimmed by 7 bases and J by 3 bases, 7 bases remained unmatched. This CDR3 is built from 14 residues. Germline V lookup: CDR1 SQVTM, CDR2 ANQGSEA. CDR3 DNA sequence: TGCAGCGCGAGGGACAGGGCCAACTACAATGAGCAGTTCTTC. This encodes CSARDRANYNEQFF.

The sample holds one count of this clone. This chain links TRBV10-3 with TRBJ2-7; 7 bases match TRBD2. Germline values: CDR1 ENHRY, CDR2 SYGVKD. V lost 6 bases to trimming and J lost 3 bases; unmatched junction nucleotides: 14. This CDR3 has 16 amino acids. The chain's CDR3 is CAISATTREAGYEQYF. The CDR3 bases are TGTGCCATCAGCGCGACAACCCGGGAGGCGGGCTACGAGCAGTACTTC.

This clone was counted a few times. V is TRBV5-1 and J is TRBJ2-5, with 12 bases identical to TRBD2. The CDR3 extends over 18 amino acids. The trim removed 5 bases at V and 4 bases at J, leaving 15 bases unmatched. Germline-derived CDR1 and CDR2 are SGHRS and YFSETQ. CDR3 protein: CASSFGAPSGGASETQYF. CDR3 bases: TGCGCCAGCAGTTTTGGTGCCCCTAGCGGGGGGGCCTCAGAGACCCAGTACTTC. The full variable domain, completed using reference TRBV5-1 and TRBJ2-5, is KAGVTQTPRYLIKTRGQQVTLSCSPISGHRSVSWYQQTPGQGLQFLFEYFSETQRNKGNFPGRFSGRQFSNSRSEMNVSTLELGDSALYLCASSFGAPSGGASETQYFGPGTRLLVL.

About this clone: Mismatch with germline at one junction end may stem from a read error. This chain connects TRBV27 to TRBJ2-5, with D tentatively TRBD1 (6 bases). The J call may be wrong; the DNA end is better matched by TRBJ2-7. There are 15 residues in the CDR3. CDR1 is MNHEY and CDR2 is SMNVEV in the germline V gene (reference sequence). The CDR3 protein is CASGLTGAPSYEQYF. The CDR3 nucleotides read TGTGCCAGCGGTTTGACAGGTGCCCCATCCTACGAGCAGTACTTC.

The gene calls are TRBV10-3 and TRBJ1-1; D possibly corresponds to TRBD1 (6 bases). This CDR3 comprises 14 residues. Per the germline V gene, CDR1 is ENHRY and CDR2 is SYGVKD. V was pared by 7 bases and J by 1 base, with 13 bases between. CDR3 residues: CAIKKDSANTEAFF. In nucleotides, the CDR3 is TGTGCCATCAAAAAGGACAGCGCGAACACTGAAGCTTTCTTT.

The CDR3 spells CASSFGTSLRRGEQYF. The CDR3 nucleotides read TGCGCCAGCAGCTTTGGGACTAGCCTCCGACGGGGAGAGCAGTACTTC. The chain uses TRBV5-1 and TRBJ2-5; the match to TRBD2 covers 9 bases. V was clipped by 2 bases and J by 11 bases; unmatched bases: 16. Germline CDR1 SGHRS, CDR2 YFSETQ. The CDR3 is 16 amino acids.

The J gene is TRBJ1-4, the V gene TRBV6-1; 8 nucleotides agree with TRBD1. This CDR3 contains 13 residues. Germline V gene sequence: CDR1 MNHNS, CDR2 SASEGT. V gave up 9 bases and J gave up 5 bases; unmatched junction bases: 5. The CDR3 nucleotides are TGTGCCAGTACAGGGGGAAAAAATGAAAAACTGTTTTTT. It encodes CASTGGKNEKLFF.

This rearrangement joins TRBV9 to TRBJ2-2, with D possibly being TRBD2 (5 bases). CDR1 is SGDLS and CDR2 is YYNGEE in the germline V gene. CDR3 length: 14 amino acids. Trimming took off 0 bases at V and 4 bases at J, with 7 bases between the two ends. CDR3 region: CASSVAGSTGELFF. Here the CDR3 DNA reads TGTGCCAGCAGCGTAGCGGGGAGCACCGGGGAGCTGTTTTTT.

In the case of this clone: Sequence at one end of the junction differs from germline and may be a read error. This chain links TRBV7-3 with TRBJ1-1; possibly TRBD1 for D (6 bases). This CDR3 spans 15 amino acids. Germline V gene sequence: CDR1 SGHTA, CDR2 FQGTGA. CDR3 protein: CASSPEGQKNTEASF. DNA of the CDR3: TGTGCCAGCAGCCCAGAAGGACAGAAGAACACTGAAGCTTCCTTT.

The CDR3 nucleotides read TGCGCCAGCAGCCCTCAGGGGGTAGGTGAGCAGTTCTTC. Amino acids: CASSPQGVGEQFF. The rearrangement uses TRBV5-1 and TRBJ2-1, with 7 bases fitting TRBD1. CDR3 length: 13 amino acids. J gave up 9 bases and V 4 bases, and 7 bases lay outside the gene matches. CDR1 SGHRS and CDR2 YFSETQ come from the germline V gene.

The rearrangement links TRBV7-3 to TRBJ2-3, with TRBD1 matching 8 bases. The CDR3 runs 15 residues. The V and J ends lost 2 bases and 3 bases, in that order; junction bases with no gene match: 4. Germline-derived CDR1 and CDR2 are SGHTA and FQGTGA. CDR3 DNA: TGTGCCAGCAGCTTAGGCAGGGGGCAAACAGATACGCAGTATTTT. It encodes CASSLGRGQTDTQYF.

The table lists this clone with a few counts. The chain is built from TRBV10-3 and TRBJ1-4; D is unclear. CDR1 is ENHRY, CDR2 SYGVKD, per germline. Trimming stripped 6 bases from V and 3 bases from J, with 8 bases between. This CDR3 has 13 residues. The CDR3, as DNA: TGTGCCATCAGCGCTGGCTCTAATGAAAAACTGTTTTTT. Protein: CAISAGSNEKLFF.

The chain is built from TRBV5-1 and TRBJ2-7; 8 bases align to TRBD1. This CDR3 has 15 residues. Germline values: CDR1 SGHRS, CDR2 YFSETQ. Trimming removed 2 bases from V and 7 bases from J; junction bases left unmatched: 11. CDR3 in DNA: TGCGCCAGCAGCTTCCGGGCGGACAGGGAATCGGAGCAGTACTTC. It codes for CASSFRADRESEQYF. Variable domain in full (rest from reference TRBV5-1 and TRBJ2-7): KAGVTQTPRYLIKTRGQQVTLSCSPISGHRSVSWYQQTPGQGLQFLFEYFSETQRNKGNFPGRFSGRQFSNSRSEMNVSTLELGDSALYLCASSFRADRESEQYFGPGTRLTVT.

V is TRBV27 and J is TRBJ2-5; tentative D call: TRBD1 (6 bases). The V gene lost 6 bases and the J gene lost 5 bases, with 25 bases spanning the gap. This CDR3 is built from 17 residues. In germline, CDR1 is MNHEY, CDR2 SMNVEV (reference sequence). CDR3 residues: CASSRRGGFATLETQYF. As DNA, the CDR3 is TGTGCCAGCAGCAGAAGAGGGGGATTCGCGACATTGGAGACCCAGTACTTC.